The entry that follows covers one T cell receptor beta chain sequence. The antigen remains undetermined. A process of 5'RACE template switching, which added a universal primer site and UMIs, was used to make TCR cDNA. MiXCR, run by TCRdb on the 5' RACE reads, gives a single entry per CDR3 protein. The profile shows around 590,000 distinct CDR3 sequences, roughly an eighth of them singletons. The sample belongs to a study of T cells after yellow fever vaccination. Whole-study context: Fractions with few cells were prepared using SMART-Seq v4 Ultra Low Input. Study results and caveats: Some clonotypes were seen in both the CD4 and the CD8 compartments. These made up a small share and likely arose from convergent recombination. Reappearing after the booster were most of the clones from primary vaccination (approximately 96% CD4, around 88% CD8).

V trimming: 0 bases; J trimming: 1 base; junction bases outside the gene matches: 5. This CDR3 has 16 amino acids. Germline assignment: CDR1 SEHNR and CDR2 FQNEAQ (reference sequence). The TCR originated in a man aged 30 to 39 who received the YFV17D yellow fever vaccine. V gene TRBV7-9 combines with J gene TRBJ2-5; 7 positions agree with TRBD2. This material consisted of PBMCs, taken on the day of the yellow fever booster vaccination. The CDR3 reads CASSLARGWIQETQYF. The CDR3 bases are TGTGCCAGCAGCTTAGCGCGGGGGTGGATCCAAGAGACCCAGTACTTC.